These 2 T cell receptor beta chains came from one sample sequenced in a study of shared clonotypes between healthy human individuals. Clones were sequenced by immunoSEQ multiplex PCR, and TCRdb holds only the in-frame ones, with some missing. The sample includes approximately 1.1 million clones, 70% to 80% of them seen just once. The source material was memory CD4+ T cells from PBMCs. Subset in this sample: CD45RA-negative fraction. The receptors were gathered from a young man in good health. Some clones in this sample may be carry-over from other donors' samples.

This sequence joins TRBV27 and TRBJ2-3; possible D gene TRBD1, 5 bases. Germline V gene sequence: CDR1 MNHEY, CDR2 SMNVEV (reference sequence). This CDR3 has 14 residues. V lost 8 bases and J lost 0, with 12 bases in between. CDR3 DNA sequence: TGTGCCAGCGCTGGGGCGTCTAGCACAGATACGCAGTATTTT. Its protein product is CASAGASSTDTQYF.

The J gene is TRBJ1-2, the V gene TRBV5-4; D is unresolved. The germline CDR1 and CDR2 sequences are SGHNT and YYREEE (reference sequence). The CDR3 runs to 13 residues. Trimming removed 1 base from V and 7 bases from J, with 11 bases in between. The DNA of the CDR3 is TGTGCCAGCAGCTTGTCTGCCGGTATTGGCTACACCTTC. Its translation: CASSLSAGIGYTF.